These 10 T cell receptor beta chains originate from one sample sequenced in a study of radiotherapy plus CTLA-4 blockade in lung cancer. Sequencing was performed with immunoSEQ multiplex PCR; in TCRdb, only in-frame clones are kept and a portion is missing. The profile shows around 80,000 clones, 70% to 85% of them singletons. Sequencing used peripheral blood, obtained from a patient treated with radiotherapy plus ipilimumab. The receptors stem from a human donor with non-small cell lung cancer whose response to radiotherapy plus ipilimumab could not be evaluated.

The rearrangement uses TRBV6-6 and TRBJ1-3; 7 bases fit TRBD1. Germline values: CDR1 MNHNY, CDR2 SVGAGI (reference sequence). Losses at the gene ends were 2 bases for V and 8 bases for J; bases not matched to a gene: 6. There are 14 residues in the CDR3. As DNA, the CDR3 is TGTGCCAGCAGTTACGGGACAGTGGGACACACCATATATTTT. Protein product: CASSYGTVGHTIYF.

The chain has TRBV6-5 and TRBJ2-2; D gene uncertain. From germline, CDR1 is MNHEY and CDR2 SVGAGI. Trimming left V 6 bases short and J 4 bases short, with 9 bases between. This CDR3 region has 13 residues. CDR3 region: CASRRHSTGELFF. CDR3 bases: TGTGCCAGCAGGCGACACTCCACCGGGGAGCTGTTTTTT.

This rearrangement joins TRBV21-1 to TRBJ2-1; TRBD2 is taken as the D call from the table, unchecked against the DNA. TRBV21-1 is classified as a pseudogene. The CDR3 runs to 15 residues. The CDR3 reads CASSKLAVTYNEQFF. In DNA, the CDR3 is TGTGCCAGCAGCAAGCTTGCGGTTACCTACAATGAGCAGTTCTTC.

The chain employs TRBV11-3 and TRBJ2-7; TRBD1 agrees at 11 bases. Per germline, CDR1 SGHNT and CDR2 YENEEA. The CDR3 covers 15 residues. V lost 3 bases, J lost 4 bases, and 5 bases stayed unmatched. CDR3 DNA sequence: TGTGCCAGCAGCTTCCGGGGACAGGGGGGGTACGAGCAGTACTTC. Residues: CASSFRGQGGYEQYF.

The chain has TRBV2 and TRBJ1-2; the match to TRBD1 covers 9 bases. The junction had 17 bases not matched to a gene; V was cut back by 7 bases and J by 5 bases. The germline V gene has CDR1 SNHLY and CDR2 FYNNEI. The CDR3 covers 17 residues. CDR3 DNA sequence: TGTGCCAGCAATCTGGCCCCTGGACAGGGGCTTGCATATGGCTACACCTTC. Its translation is CASNLAPGQGLAYGYTF.

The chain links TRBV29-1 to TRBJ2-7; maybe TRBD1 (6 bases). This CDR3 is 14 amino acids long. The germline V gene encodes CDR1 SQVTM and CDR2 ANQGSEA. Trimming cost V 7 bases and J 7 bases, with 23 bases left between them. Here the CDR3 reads CSGNYRVPLDEQYF. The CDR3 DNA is TGCAGCGGGAATTACAGGGTACCCTTGGATGAGCAGTACTTC.

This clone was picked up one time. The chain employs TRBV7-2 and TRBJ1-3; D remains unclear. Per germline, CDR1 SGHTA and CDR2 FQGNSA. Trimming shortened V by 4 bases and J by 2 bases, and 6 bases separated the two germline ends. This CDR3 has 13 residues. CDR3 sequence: CASSSTTGNTIYF. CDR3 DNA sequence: TGTGCCAGCAGCTCCACAACTGGAAACACCATATATTTT.

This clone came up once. CDR3 sequence (DNA): TGTGCCAGCAGCTTATCCACCGGAGTCGCCTACGAGCAGTACTTC. This codes for CASSLSTGVAYEQYF. The chain couples TRBV7-2 to TRBJ2-7; no reliable D call. The germline V gene has CDR1 SGHTA and CDR2 FQGNSA. The CDR3 is 15 residues long. With 2 bases removed from V and 2 bases from J, the gap between germline ends came to 13 bases.

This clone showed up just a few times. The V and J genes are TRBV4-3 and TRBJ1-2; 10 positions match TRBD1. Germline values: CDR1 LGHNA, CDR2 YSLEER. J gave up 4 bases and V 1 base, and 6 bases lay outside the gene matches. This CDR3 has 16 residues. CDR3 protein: CASSQAGTGAFYGYTF. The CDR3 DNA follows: TGCGCCAGCAGCCAAGCCGGGACAGGGGCCTTCTATGGCTACACCTTC.

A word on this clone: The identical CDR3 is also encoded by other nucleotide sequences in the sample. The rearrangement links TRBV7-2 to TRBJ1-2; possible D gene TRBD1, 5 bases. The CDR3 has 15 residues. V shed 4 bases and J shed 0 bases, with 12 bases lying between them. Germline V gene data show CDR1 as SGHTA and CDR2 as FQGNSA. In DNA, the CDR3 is TGTGCCAGCAGCTCTACAGGTGGGGCTAACTATGGCTACACCTTC. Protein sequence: CASSSTGGANYGYTF.